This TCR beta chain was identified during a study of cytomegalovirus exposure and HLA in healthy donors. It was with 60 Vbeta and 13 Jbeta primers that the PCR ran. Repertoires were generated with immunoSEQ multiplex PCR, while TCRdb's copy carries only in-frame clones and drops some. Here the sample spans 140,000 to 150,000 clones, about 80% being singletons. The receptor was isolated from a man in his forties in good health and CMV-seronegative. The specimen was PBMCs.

The CDR3, as DNA: TGTGCCAGCAGCTCCCGGGACAGGGGACACAATGAGCAGTTCTTC. Protein sequence: CASSSRDRGHNEQFF. The chain links TRBV7-9 to TRBJ2-1; 10 bases are shared with TRBD1. Trimming at V came to 4 bases and at J to 5 bases, leaving 5 bases not matched to a gene. The V gene's germline CDR1 is SEHNR and CDR2 FQNEAQ (reference sequence). The CDR3 is 15 residues long.